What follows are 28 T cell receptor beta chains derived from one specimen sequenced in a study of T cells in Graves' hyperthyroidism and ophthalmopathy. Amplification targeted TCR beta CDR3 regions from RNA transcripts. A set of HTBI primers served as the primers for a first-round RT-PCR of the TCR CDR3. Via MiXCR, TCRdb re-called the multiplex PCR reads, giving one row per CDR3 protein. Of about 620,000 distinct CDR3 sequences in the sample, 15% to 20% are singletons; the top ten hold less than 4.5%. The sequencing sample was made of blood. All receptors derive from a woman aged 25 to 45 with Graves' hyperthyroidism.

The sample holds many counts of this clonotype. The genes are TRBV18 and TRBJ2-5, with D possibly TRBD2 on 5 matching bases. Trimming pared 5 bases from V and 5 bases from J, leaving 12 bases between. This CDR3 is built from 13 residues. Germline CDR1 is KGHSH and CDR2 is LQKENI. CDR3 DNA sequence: TGTGCCAGCTCATTCGGGAATCGTGAGACCCAGTACTTC. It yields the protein CASSFGNRETQYF.

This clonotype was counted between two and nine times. CDR3 coding DNA: TGTGCCACCAGCAGAGATTTGGGAGGGAGGCACGGGGAGCTGTTTTTT. Translated: CATSRDLGGRHGELFF. This sequence joins TRBV15 and TRBJ2-2; the match to TRBD2 covers 7 bases. Germline CDR1 reads LNHNV; CDR2 reads YYDKDF (reference sequence). V shed 0 bases, J shed 7 bases, and the junction held 8 bases outside the gene matches. This CDR3 spans 16 amino acids.

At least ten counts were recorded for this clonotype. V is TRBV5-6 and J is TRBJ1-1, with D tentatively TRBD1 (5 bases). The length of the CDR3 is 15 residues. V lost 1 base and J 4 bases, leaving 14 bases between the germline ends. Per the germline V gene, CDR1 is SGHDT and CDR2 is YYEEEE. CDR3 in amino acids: CASSLKGRESTEAFF. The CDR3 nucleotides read TGTGCCAGCAGCTTGAAGGGGAGAGAGAGCACTGAAGCTTTCTTT.

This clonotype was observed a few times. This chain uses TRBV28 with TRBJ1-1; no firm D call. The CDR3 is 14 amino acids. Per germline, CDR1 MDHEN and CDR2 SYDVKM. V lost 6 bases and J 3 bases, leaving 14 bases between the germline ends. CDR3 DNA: TGTGCCAGCAGAATTGACGACGTATACACTGAAGCTTTCTTT. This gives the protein CASRIDDVYTEAFF.

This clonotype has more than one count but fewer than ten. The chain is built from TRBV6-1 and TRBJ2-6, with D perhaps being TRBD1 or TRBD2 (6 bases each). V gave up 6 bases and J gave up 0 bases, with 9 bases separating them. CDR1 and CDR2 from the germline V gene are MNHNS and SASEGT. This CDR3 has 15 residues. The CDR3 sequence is CASRTGASGANVLTF. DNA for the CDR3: TGTGCCAGCAGGACGGGGGCCTCTGGGGCCAACGTCCTGACTTTC.

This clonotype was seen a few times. The CDR3 nucleotides are TGCGCCAGCAGCTTGGGAGAGGTTAGGAGCTACACCTTC. This gives the protein CASSLGEVRSYTF. The rearrangement uses TRBV5-1 and TRBJ1-2; no firm D call. V dropped 0 bases and J dropped 9 bases, with 12 bases sitting between them. The germline V gene encodes CDR1 SGHRS and CDR2 YFSETQ. The CDR3 is 13 amino acids.

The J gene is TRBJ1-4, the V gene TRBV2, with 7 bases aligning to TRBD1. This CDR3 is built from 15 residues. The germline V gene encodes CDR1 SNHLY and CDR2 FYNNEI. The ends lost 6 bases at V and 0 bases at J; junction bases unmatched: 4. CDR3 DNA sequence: TGTGCCAGCAGCCGACAGGGATCAACTAATGAAAAACTGTTTTTT. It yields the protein CASSRQGSTNEKLFF.

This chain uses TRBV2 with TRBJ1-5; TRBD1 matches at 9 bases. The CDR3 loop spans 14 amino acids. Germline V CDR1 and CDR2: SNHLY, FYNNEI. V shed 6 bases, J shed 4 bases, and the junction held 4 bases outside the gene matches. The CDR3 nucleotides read TGTGCCAGCAGGATACAGGGGGCAAATCAGCCCCAGCATTTT. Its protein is CASRIQGANQPQHF.

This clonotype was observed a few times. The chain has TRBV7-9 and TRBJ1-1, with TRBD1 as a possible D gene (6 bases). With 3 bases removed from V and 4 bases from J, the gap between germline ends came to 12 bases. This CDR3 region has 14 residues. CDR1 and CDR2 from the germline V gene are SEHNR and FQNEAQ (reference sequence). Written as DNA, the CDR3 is TGTGCCAGCAGCTTTCAGGGGCGAGGCACTGAAGCTTTCTTT. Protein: CASSFQGRGTEAFF. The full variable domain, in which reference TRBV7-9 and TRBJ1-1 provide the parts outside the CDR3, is DTGVSQNPRHKITKRGQNVTFRCDPISEHNRLYWYRQTLGQGPEFLTYFQNEAQLEKSRLLSDRFSAERPKGSFSTLEIQRTEQGDSAMYLCASSFQGRGTEAFFGQGTRLTVV.

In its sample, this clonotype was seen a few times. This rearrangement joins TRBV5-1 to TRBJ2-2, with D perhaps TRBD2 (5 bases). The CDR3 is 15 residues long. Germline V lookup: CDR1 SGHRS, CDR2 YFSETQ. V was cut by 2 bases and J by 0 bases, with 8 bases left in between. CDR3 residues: CASSFEGSNTGELFF. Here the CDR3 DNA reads TGCGCCAGCAGCTTCGAGGGATCGAACACCGGGGAGCTGTTTTTT.

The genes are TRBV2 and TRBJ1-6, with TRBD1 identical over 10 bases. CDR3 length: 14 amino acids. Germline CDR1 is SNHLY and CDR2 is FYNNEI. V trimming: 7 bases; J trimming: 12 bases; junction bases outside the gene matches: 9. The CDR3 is CASIPWTGGGPLHF. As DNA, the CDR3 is TGTGCCAGCATTCCTTGGACAGGGGGGGGACCCCTCCACTTT. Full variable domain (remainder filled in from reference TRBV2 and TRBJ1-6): EPEVTQTPSHQVTQMGQEVILRCVPISNHLYFYWYRQILGQKVEFLVSFYNNEISEKSEIFDDQFSVERPDGSNFTLKIRSTKLEDSAMYFCASIPWTGGGPLHFGNGTRLTVT.

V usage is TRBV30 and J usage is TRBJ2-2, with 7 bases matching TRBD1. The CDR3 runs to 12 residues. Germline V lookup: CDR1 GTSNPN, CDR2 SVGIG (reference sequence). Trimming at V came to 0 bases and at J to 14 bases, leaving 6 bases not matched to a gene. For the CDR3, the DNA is TGTGCCTGGAGTGTTTCCCAGGGGGTCCTGTTTTTT. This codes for CAWSVSQGVLFF.

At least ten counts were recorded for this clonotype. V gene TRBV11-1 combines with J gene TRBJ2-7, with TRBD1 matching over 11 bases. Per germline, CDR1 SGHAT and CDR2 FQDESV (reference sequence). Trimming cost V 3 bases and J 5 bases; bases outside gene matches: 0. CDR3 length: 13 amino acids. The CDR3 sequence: CASSLDRGHEQYF. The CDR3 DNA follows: TGTGCCAGCAGCTTGGACAGGGGGCACGAGCAGTACTTC.

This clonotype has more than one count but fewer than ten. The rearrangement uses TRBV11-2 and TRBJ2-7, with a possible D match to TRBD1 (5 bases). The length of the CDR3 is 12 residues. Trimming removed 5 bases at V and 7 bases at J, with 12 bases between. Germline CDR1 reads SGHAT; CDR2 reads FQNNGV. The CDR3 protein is CASSQGPREQYF. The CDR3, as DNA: TGTGCCAGCAGCCAGGGCCCTCGGGAGCAGTACTTC.

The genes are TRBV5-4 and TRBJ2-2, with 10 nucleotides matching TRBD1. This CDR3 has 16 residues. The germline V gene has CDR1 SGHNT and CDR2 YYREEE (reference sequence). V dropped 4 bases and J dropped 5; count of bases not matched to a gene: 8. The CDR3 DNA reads TGTGCCAGCAGCGCACGGGACAGGGGAAGGACCGGGGAGCTGTTTTTT. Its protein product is CASSARDRGRTGELFF.

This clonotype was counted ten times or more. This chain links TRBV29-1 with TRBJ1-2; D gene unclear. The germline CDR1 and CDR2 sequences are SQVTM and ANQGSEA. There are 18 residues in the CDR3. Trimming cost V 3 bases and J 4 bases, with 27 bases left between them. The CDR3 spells CSVDGLSGVRWTSYGYTF. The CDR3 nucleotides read TGCAGCGTTGACGGGCTCTCGGGAGTTAGGTGGACTAGCTATGGCTACACCTTC. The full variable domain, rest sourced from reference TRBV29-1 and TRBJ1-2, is SAVISQKPSRDICQRGTSLTIQCQVDSQVTMMFWYRQQPGQSLTLIATANQGSEATYESGFVIDKFPISRPNLTFSTLTVSNMSPEDSSIYLCSVDGLSGVRWTSYGYTFGSGTRLTVV.

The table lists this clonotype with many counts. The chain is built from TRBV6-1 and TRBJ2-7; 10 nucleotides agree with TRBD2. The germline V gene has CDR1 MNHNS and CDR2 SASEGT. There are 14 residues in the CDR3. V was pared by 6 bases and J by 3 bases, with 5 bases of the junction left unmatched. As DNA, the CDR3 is TGTGCCAGCAGCCTAGCGGGAGAGAACTACGAGCAGTACTTC. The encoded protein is CASSLAGENYEQYF.

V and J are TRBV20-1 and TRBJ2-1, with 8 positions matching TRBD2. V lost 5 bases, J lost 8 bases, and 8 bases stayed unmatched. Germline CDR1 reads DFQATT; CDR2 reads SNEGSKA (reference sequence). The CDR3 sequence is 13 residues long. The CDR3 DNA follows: TGCAGTGCTTTTGAAGGACTAGCCGATGAGCAGTTCTTC. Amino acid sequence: CSAFEGLADEQFF.

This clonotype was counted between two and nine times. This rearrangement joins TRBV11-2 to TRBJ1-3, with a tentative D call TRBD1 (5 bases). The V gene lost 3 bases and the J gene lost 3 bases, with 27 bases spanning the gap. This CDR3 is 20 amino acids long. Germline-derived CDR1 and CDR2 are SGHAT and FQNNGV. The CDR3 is CASSFLFSSGGTADGNTIYF. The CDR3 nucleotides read TGTGCCAGCAGCTTTTTATTTAGCTCGGGAGGGACGGCCGATGGAAACACCATATATTTT.

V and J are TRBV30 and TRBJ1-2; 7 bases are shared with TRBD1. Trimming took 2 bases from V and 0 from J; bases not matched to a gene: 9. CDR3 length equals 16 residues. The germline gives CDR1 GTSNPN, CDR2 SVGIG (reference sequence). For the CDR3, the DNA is TGTGCCTGGAGTCCCCCCCGGACAGGCTCTAACTATGGCTACACCTTC. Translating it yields CAWSPPRTGSNYGYTF.

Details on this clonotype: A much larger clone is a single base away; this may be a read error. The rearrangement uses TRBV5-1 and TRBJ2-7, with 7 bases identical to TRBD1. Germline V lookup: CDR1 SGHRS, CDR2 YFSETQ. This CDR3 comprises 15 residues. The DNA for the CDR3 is TGCGCCAGCAGCTTGGGGACAGGCAACCTCTACGAGCAGCACTTC. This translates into CASSLGTGNLYEQHF.

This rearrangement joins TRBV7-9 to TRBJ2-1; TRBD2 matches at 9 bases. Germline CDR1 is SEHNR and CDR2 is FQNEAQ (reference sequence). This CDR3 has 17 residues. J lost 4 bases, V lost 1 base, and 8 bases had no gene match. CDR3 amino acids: CASSLGGLAGTYNEQFF. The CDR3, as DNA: TGTGCCAGCAGCTTAGGGGGGCTAGCGGGGACGTACAATGAGCAGTTCTTC.

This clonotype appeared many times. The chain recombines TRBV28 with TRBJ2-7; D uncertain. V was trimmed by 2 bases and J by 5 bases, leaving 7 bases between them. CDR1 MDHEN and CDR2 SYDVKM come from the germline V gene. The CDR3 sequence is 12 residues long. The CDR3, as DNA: TGTGCCAGCAGTTTAATTAGGGACGAGCAGTACTTC. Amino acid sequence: CASSLIRDEQYF.

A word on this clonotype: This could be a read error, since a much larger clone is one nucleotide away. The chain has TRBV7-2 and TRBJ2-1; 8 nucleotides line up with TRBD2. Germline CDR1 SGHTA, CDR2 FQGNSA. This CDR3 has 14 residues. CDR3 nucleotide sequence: TGTGCCGGCAGCTTAGGCGGGAGGATGAATGAGCAGTTCTTC. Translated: CAGSLGGRMNEQFF.

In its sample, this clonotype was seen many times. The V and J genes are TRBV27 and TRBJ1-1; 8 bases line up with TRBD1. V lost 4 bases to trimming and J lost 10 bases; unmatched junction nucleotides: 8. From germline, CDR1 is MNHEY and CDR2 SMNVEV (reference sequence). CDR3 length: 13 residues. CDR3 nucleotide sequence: TGTGCCAGCAGTTCCGGGACAGGTGTACGAGCTTTCTTT. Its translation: CASSSGTGVRAFF.

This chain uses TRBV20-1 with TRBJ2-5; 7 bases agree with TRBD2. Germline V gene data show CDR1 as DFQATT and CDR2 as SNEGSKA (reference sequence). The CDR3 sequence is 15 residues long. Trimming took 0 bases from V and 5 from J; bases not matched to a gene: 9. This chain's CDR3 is CSAREVGRSRETQYF. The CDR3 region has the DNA TGCAGTGCTAGAGAGGTCGGGAGGAGTAGGGAGACCCAGTACTTC.

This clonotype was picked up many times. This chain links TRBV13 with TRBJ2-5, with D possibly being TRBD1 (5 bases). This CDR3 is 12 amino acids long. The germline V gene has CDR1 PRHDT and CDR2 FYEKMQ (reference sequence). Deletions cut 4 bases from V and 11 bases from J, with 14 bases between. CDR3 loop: CASSSQTRVQYF. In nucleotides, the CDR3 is TGTGCCAGCAGCTCACAAACCAGGGTACAGTACTTC.

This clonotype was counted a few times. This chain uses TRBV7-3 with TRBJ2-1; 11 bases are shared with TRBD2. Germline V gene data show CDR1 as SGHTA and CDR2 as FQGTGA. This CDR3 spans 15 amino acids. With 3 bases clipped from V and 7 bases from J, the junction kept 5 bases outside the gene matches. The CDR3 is CASSFSGRVRNEQFF. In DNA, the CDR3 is TGTGCCAGCAGCTTTAGCGGGAGGGTTCGGAATGAGCAGTTCTTC.